The sequence of this T cell receptor beta chain was determined in a study of blood T cell repertoires in COVID-19. Whole-study context: Sites in the United States, Italy and Spain provided acute and convalescent COVID-19 samples. From T cells, B-cell-depleted T cells, or PBMCs came the material, which was cDNA or gDNA.

Sequenced by immunoSEQ multiplex PCR; TCRdb stores in-frame clones only, minus some. This sample yields nearly 45,000 clones, of which around 80% are seen a single time; 15% to 20% belongs to the top ten. The junction had 14 bases not matched to a gene; V was cut back by 5 bases and J by 5 bases. Germline lookup yields CDR1 SEHNR and CDR2 FQNEAQ (reference sequence). The CDR3 has 16 amino acids. This TCR came from a man in his 70s with acute or convalescent COVID-19. The chain links TRBV7-9 to TRBJ1-2; 7 positions agree with TRBD1. The material sequenced was peripheral blood. In DNA form, the CDR3 reads TGTGCCAGCAGCCCACCCCGTTGGGACAGATTTTATGGCTACACCTTC. It encodes CASSPPRWDRFYGYTF.